Sequencing of this TCR beta chain was carried out in a study of blood T cell repertoires in COVID-19. In the study overall: Sites in the United States, Italy and Spain provided acute and convalescent COVID-19 samples.

V was clipped by 2 bases and J by 4 bases, with 5 bases between them. The germline gives CDR1 SGHAT, CDR2 FQNNGV. The CDR3 covers 13 residues. TCRdb's copy holds only in-frame clones and misses some; the assay was immunoSEQ multiplex PCR. Of 49,000 or so clones in the sample, about 90% were seen once. The sequenced sample consisted of peripheral blood. This receptor was taken from a man over 45 with acute or convalescent COVID-19. The chain employs TRBV11-2 and TRBJ2-2; D is ambiguous. The CDR3 sequence is CASSLSSTGELFF. CDR3 bases: TGTGCCAGCAGCTTATCTTCCACCGGGGAGCTGTTTTTT.